The 19 T cell receptor beta chains in this list originate from one sample, sequenced in a study of blood T cell repertoires in COVID-19. Assay used: immunoSEQ multiplex PCR; TCRdb lists only in-frame clones, some missing. Seen here are hundreds of thousands of clones, around nine tenths observed once, and the top ten hold about 4.6%. The material sequenced was peripheral blood. The receptors come from a man in his forties with acute or convalescent COVID-19.

The V and J genes are TRBV11-3 and TRBJ2-1, with 8 positions matching TRBD1. CDR1 SGHNT and CDR2 YENEEA come from the germline V gene. Trimming took 5 bases from V and 3 from J; bases not matched to a gene: 12. This CDR3 is 17 amino acids long. CDR3 region: CASSSGQGNKVYNEQFF. DNA for the CDR3: TGTGCCAGCAGCAGTGGACAGGGAAACAAGGTCTACAATGAGCAGTTCTTC.

J is TRBJ2-2 and V is TRBV5-1; 8 bases fit TRBD1. The V and J ends lost 2 bases and 4 bases, in that order; junction bases with no gene match: 7. This CDR3 is built from 16 residues. Looked up from germline, CDR1 is SGHRS and CDR2 is YFSETQ. CDR3 sequence (DNA): TGCGCCAGCAGCTTCCAGGGGGCGACGGGCACCGGGGAGCTGTTTTTT. It is translated as CASSFQGATGTGELFF. The whole variable domain, remainder taken from reference TRBV5-1 and TRBJ2-2, is KAGVTQTPRYLIKTRGQQVTLSCSPISGHRSVSWYQQTPGQGLQFLFEYFSETQRNKGNFPGRFSGRQFSNSRSEMNVSTLELGDSALYLCASSFQGATGTGELFFGEGSRLTVL.

This chain uses TRBV6-5 with TRBJ2-1; D perhaps matches TRBD1 (5 bases). Trimming shortened V by 7 bases and J by 5 bases, and 15 bases separated the two germline ends. This CDR3 has 14 residues. Germline assignment: CDR1 MNHEY and CDR2 SVGAGI. CDR3 sequence reads: CASTPGIPHNEQFF. The CDR3 DNA is TGTGCCAGCACCCCAGGGATTCCCCACAATGAGCAGTTCTTC.

The V call is TRBV9, the J call TRBJ2-7; TRBD1 aligns across 10 bases. The germline V gene has CDR1 SGDLS and CDR2 YYNGEE. The CDR3 runs 13 residues. Trimming cost V 2 bases and J 6 bases; bases outside gene matches: 2. The CDR3 here is CASSVRDRGEQYF. CDR3 nucleotide sequence: TGTGCCAGCAGCGTTCGGGACAGGGGCGAGCAGTACTTC.

Comments on this clone: Since a much larger clone is just one base distant, this may be a read error. This specimen includes other DNA sequences encoding the same CDR3. The chain links TRBV5-1 to TRBJ1-1, with TRBD1 identical over 7 bases. Germline CDR1 and CDR2: SGHRS and YFSETQ. The CDR3 contains 14 residues. With V trimmed by 2 bases and J by 1 base, 2 bases remained unmatched. CDR3: CASSFTGANTEAFF. CDR3 bases: TGCGCCAGCAGCTTTACAGGGGCGAACACTGAAGCTTTCTTT.

The rearrangement uses TRBV28 and TRBJ1-1, with 8 positions matching TRBD1. The CDR3 totals 14 residues. Germline V gives CDR1 MDHEN, CDR2 SYDVKM. J lost 4 bases, V lost 4 bases, and 5 bases had no gene match. The CDR3 here is CASSSHRGGTEAFF. The CDR3 region has the DNA TGTGCCAGCAGTTCCCACAGGGGGGGCACTGAAGCTTTCTTT.

The chain is built from TRBV11-3 and TRBJ2-3; D is unresolved. The CDR3 totals 13 residues. The V gene lost 5 bases and the J gene lost 2 bases, with 8 bases spanning the gap. Germline CDR1 reads SGHNT; CDR2 reads YENEEA. CDR3 protein: CASSLRYTDTQYF. DNA of the CDR3: TGTGCCAGCAGCCTAAGATACACAGATACGCAGTATTTT.

V and J are TRBV19 and TRBJ1-5; 10 bases match TRBD1. Per germline, CDR1 LNHDA and CDR2 SQIVND (reference sequence). This CDR3 is 18 amino acids long. Losses at the gene ends were 2 bases for V and 3 bases for J; bases not matched to a gene: 10. CDR3 DNA: TGTGCCAGTAGTATAATGAAGGGACAGGGGCTTAACAATCAGCCCCAGCATTTT. This encodes CASSIMKGQGLNNQPQHF.

This chain joins TRBV30 and TRBJ1-5, with unresolved D. The CDR3 contains 13 residues. Germline V gene sequence: CDR1 GTSNPN, CDR2 SVGIG (reference sequence). With 0 bases removed from V and 2 bases from J, the gap between germline ends came to 5 bases. The CDR3 DNA follows: TGTGCCTGGAGTGTAGAGGGCAATCAGCCCCAGCATTTT. Its protein product is CAWSVEGNQPQHF.

The genes are TRBV5-5 and TRBJ2-7, with TRBD1 identical over 8 bases. CDR3 length: 15 amino acids. Trimming cost V 4 bases and J 6 bases; bases outside gene matches: 12. CDR1 and CDR2 from the germline V gene are SGHKS and YYEKEE (reference sequence). In DNA, the CDR3 is TGTGCCAGCAGCCTACTCTGGACAGGGTCGAGCGAGCAGTACTTC. Translated: CASSLLWTGSSEQYF.

The chain carries TRBV2 and TRBJ2-4, with no clear D. Trimming took 2 bases from V and 1 from J, leaving 3 bases between them. CDR3 length: 13 amino acids. Germline V CDR1 and CDR2: SNHLY, FYNNEI. CDR3 sequence (DNA): TGTGCCAGCAGTGAACAGGCCAAAAACATTCAGTACTTC. Its translation is CASSEQAKNIQYF. The full variable domain, in which reference TRBV2 and TRBJ2-4 provide the parts outside the CDR3, is EPEVTQTPSHQVTQMGQEVILRCVPISNHLYFYWYRQILGQKVEFLVSFYNNEISEKSEIFDDQFSVERPDGSNFTLKIRSTKLEDSAMYFCASSEQAKNIQYFGAGTRLSVL.

This clone is a singleton in its sample. The chain links TRBV11-1 to TRBJ2-1; D is unclear. V was clipped by 3 bases and J by 8 bases, with 14 bases between them. Germline lookup yields CDR1 SGHAT and CDR2 FQDESV (reference sequence). This CDR3 has 14 amino acids. The CDR3 loop reads CASSFAVSADEQFF. CDR3 DNA sequence: TGTGCCAGCAGCTTCGCGGTTAGTGCCGATGAGCAGTTCTTC.

The rearrangement links TRBV7-2 to TRBJ2-3; D is ambiguous. CDR3 length equals 13 residues. Germline-derived CDR1 and CDR2 are SGHTA and FQGNSA. V dropped 2 bases and J dropped 2 bases, with 5 bases sitting between them. CDR3 amino acids: CASSLWATDTQYF. CDR3 coding DNA: TGTGCCAGCAGCTTATGGGCCACAGATACGCAGTATTTT.

The chain carries TRBV2 and TRBJ1-1, with D possibly TRBD1 on 5 matching bases. The V end lost 2 bases, the J end lost 5 bases, and 15 bases lay between the germline ends. The CDR3 runs to 15 residues. CDR1 and CDR2 from the germline V gene are SNHLY and FYNNEI. The CDR3 here is CASSEWGAGGTEAFF. As DNA, the CDR3 is TGTGCCAGCAGTGAATGGGGCGCCGGGGGTACTGAAGCTTTCTTT. Supplemented by reference TRBV2 and TRBJ1-1, the full variable domain reads EPEVTQTPSHQVTQMGQEVILRCVPISNHLYFYWYRQILGQKVEFLVSFYNNEISEKSEIFDDQFSVERPDGSNFTLKIRSTKLEDSAMYFCASSEWGAGGTEAFFGQGTRLTVV.

The chain has TRBV6-5 and TRBJ2-3; possible D gene TRBD1, 6 bases. This CDR3 contains 15 residues. Germline CDR1 and CDR2: MNHEY and SVGAGI. Trimming removed 2 bases from V and 1 base from J, with 10 bases in between. CDR3 sequence reads: CASSYAGAGTDTQYF. The CDR3 region has the DNA TGTGCCAGCAGTTACGCAGGGGCCGGCACAGATACGCAGTATTTT.

The gene calls are TRBV6-5 and TRBJ1-5; D uncertain. The CDR3 is 15 residues long. Germline V gene data show CDR1 as MNHEY and CDR2 as SVGAGI. V gave up 6 bases and J gave up 3 bases, with 15 bases separating them. The CDR3 sequence: CASSDRGPVNQPQHF. The CDR3 nucleotides are TGTGCCAGCAGCGACCGTGGGCCCGTCAATCAGCCCCAGCATTTT.

The V call is TRBV7-2, the J call TRBJ1-2, with 11 bases aligning to TRBD1. Germline V gene data show CDR1 as SGHTA and CDR2 as FQGNSA. The CDR3 contains 14 residues. Trimming removed 5 bases from V and 4 bases from J; junction bases left unmatched: 3. The chain's CDR3 is CASSTDRGPYGYTF. CDR3 sequence (DNA): TGTGCCAGCAGCACGGACAGGGGGCCCTATGGCTACACCTTC.

The chain links TRBV5-1 to TRBJ2-7, with 7 bases matching TRBD2. V lost 4 bases to trimming and J lost 6 bases; unmatched junction nucleotides: 10. The CDR3 runs to 14 residues. Looked up from germline, CDR1 is SGHRS and CDR2 is YFSETQ. CDR3 DNA: TGCGCCAGCAGCCCATGGGGGGGGAGTGGCGAGCAGTACTTC. It codes for CASSPWGGSGEQYF.

The chain employs TRBV27 and TRBJ2-7, with D perhaps TRBD1 (6 bases). Germline V gene sequence: CDR1 MNHEY, CDR2 SMNVEV (reference sequence). V was trimmed by 5 bases and J by 2 bases, leaving 22 bases between them. The CDR3 length is 17 residues. CDR3 in DNA: TGTGCCAGCAGTCCTGGCCTCCCAGGGACATGGGCCTACGAGCAGTACTTC. As protein: CASSPGLPGTWAYEQYF.